This is a list of T cell receptor beta chains from one sample in a study of blood T cell repertoires in COVID-19. Sequenced by immunoSEQ multiplex PCR; TCRdb stores in-frame clones only, minus some. The sample yields 250,000 to 400,000 clones, around 89% seen once. Sequencing was done on a sample of peripheral blood. The receptors were sampled from a woman in her twenties or thirties with COVID-19, enrolled during active disease. Each CDR3 is given with its conserved first and last residue. D genes are given only for firm matches. Rows give clone size only sometimes, using once, few, many, or a class for an expanded clone.

size	J	D	V	length	DNA	CDR3
.	TRBJ1-1	.	TRBV10-2	13	TGCGCCAGCAGTGAGGCAACGGTAACTGAAGCTTTCTTT	CASSEATVTEAFF
.	TRBJ1-6	.	TRBV10-1	15	TGCGCCAGCAGTGAGGGGAGAGGGCCCAATTCACCCCTCCACTTT	CASSEGRGPNSPLHF
.	TRBJ2-5	TRBD2	TRBV19	18	TGTGCCAGTAGTCCTCGCGGGGGGGGGAGAAGTTTCCAAGAGACCCAGTACTTC	CASSPRGGGRSFQETQYF
few	TRBJ1-1	.	TRBV11-3	15	TGTGCCAGCAGCAGTCGTTGGGGCGAGAACACTGAAGCTTTCTTT	CASSSRWGENTEAFF
.	TRBJ1-2	.	TRBV7-2	14	TGTGCCAGCAGCTTGAGAGCAGGGACTTATGGCTACACCTTC	CASSLRAGTYGYTF
once	TRBJ2-3	TRBD2	TRBV9	17	TGTGCCAGCAGCGTAGGAGGACTAGCGGGAAGCACAGATACGCAGTATTTT	CASSVGGLAGSTDTQYF
.	TRBJ2-3	.	TRBV9	13	TGTGCCAGCAGCAGACTGGGCACAGATACGCAGTATTTT	CASSRLGTDTQYF
.	TRBJ2-2	TRBD2	TRBV3-1/TRBV3-2	17	TGTGCCAGCAGCCAATTGACTAGCGGGGGAGGCACCGGGGAGCTGTTTTTT	CASSQLTSGGGTGELFF
.	TRBJ2-3	.	TRBV5-4	14	TGTGCCAGCAGCCCTATCTCGCAGGGGGATACGCAGTATTTT	CASSPISQGDTQYF
.	TRBJ2-1	TRBD2	TRBV28	15	TGTGCCAGCAGAAACGGGGGGGCCTCCTACAATGAGCAGTTCTTC	CASRNGGASYNEQFF
.	TRBJ1-5	.	TRBV9	15	TGTGCCAGCAGCGTAGGGGTAGGGAGCGGTCAGCCCCAGCATTTT	CASSVGVGSGQPQHF
.	TRBJ1-2	.	TRBV2	12	TGTGCCAGCACGGCGGAGAACTATGGCTACACCTTC	CASTAENYGYTF
.	TRBJ2-1	TRBD1	TRBV2	14	TGTGCCAACCTGGGACAGGGGGCTTTCAATGAGCAGTTCTTC	CANLGQGAFNEQFF
.	TRBJ1-2	TRBD1	TRBV3-1/TRBV3-2	15	TGTGCCAGCAGCCAAGAAGGCAGGGGGCGGCATGGCTACACCTTC	CASSQEGRGRHGYTF
.	TRBJ1-1	TRBD1	TRBV18	14	TGTGCCAGCTCCCCGGACAGGGCCTACACTGAAGCTTTCTTT	CASSPDRAYTEAFF
once	TRBJ2-7	.	TRBV5-5	15	TGTGCCAGCAGCGGGGGGGAACAGGGACCCTACGAGCAGTACTTC	CASSGGEQGPYEQYF
.	TRBJ2-1	TRBD2	TRBV19	17	TGTGCCAGTAGTACGGGACTAGCGGGGGCCGCATACAATGAGCAGTTCTTC	CASSTGLAGAAYNEQFF
.	TRBJ1-5	.	TRBV28	15	TGTGCCAGCAGCCTAGGGGGACCTTCCAATCAGCCCCAGCATTTT	CASSLGGPSNQPQHF
.	TRBJ2-7	.	TRBV5-6	15	TGTGCCAGCAGCTTGGCCAGGATTCGCTCCTACGAGCAGTACTTC	CASSLARIRSYEQYF
.	TRBJ1-5	.	TRBV6-1	17	TGTGCCAGCAGTGAACCCGGCCGAGGGAAGAGCAATCAGCCCCAGCATTTT	CASSEPGRGKSNQPQHF
.	TRBJ1-2	TRBD1	TRBV24-1	12	TGTGCCACCAGGGACAGGGGGCGCGGCTACACCTTC	CATRDRGRGYTF
.	TRBJ1-6	.	TRBV28	16	TGTGCCAGCAGCCCTGACAGAAGCTCCTATAATTCACCCCTCCACTTT	CASSPDRSSYNSPLHF
few	TRBJ2-1	.	TRBV15	14	TGTGCCACCCAATTAGCCGCGCCCCGGGGGGAGCAGTTCTTC	CATQLAAPRGEQFF
.	TRBJ2-3	TRBD1	TRBV6-6	16	TGTGCCAGCTTCCCTTTTGCGACAGGGGTAACAGATACGCAGTATTTT	CASFPFATGVTDTQYF
few	TRBJ2-1	.	TRBV27	11	TGTGCCACAACAGTTTACAATGAGCAGTTCTTC	CATTVYNEQFF